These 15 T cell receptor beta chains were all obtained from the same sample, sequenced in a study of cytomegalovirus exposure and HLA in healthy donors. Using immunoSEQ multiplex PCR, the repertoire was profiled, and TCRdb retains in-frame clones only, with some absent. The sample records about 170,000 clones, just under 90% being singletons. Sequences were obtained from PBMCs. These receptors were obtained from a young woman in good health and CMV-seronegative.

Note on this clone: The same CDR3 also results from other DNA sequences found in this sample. The CDR3 sequence: CASSLTGDSNQPQHF. In DNA form, the CDR3 reads TGCGCCAGCAGCTTAACAGGGGATAGCAATCAGCCCCAGCATTTT. The rearrangement uses TRBV5-1 and TRBJ1-5; 7 bases are a match to TRBD1. This CDR3 region has 15 residues. V gave up 2 bases and J gave up 0 bases; unmatched junction bases: 2. Germline V CDR1 and CDR2: SGHRS, YFSETQ. Full variable domain (remainder filled in from reference TRBV5-1 and TRBJ1-5): KAGVTQTPRYLIKTRGQQVTLSCSPISGHRSVSWYQQTPGQGLQFLFEYFSETQRNKGNFPGRFSGRQFSNSRSEMNVSTLELGDSALYLCASSLTGDSNQPQHFGDGTRLSIL.

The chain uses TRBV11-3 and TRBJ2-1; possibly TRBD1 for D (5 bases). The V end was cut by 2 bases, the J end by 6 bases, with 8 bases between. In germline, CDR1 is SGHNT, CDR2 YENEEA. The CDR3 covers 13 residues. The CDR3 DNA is TGTGCCAGCAGCTTATCAGGGCCCAATGAGCAGTTCTTC. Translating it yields CASSLSGPNEQFF.

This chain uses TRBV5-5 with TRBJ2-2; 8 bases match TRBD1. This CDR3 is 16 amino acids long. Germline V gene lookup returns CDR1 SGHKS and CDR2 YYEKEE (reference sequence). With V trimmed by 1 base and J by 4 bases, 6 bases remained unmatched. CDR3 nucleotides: TGTGCCAGCAGCTTGAAAGGCAGGGGGCGCACCGGGGAGCTGTTTTTT. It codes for CASSLKGRGRTGELFF.

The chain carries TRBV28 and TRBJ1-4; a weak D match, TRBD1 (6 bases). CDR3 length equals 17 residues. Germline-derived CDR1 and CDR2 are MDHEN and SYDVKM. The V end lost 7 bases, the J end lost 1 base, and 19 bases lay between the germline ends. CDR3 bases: TGTGCCAGCAAGAACAGGGTGTGGGGTCGAACTAATGAAAAACTGTTTTTT. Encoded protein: CASKNRVWGRTNEKLFF.

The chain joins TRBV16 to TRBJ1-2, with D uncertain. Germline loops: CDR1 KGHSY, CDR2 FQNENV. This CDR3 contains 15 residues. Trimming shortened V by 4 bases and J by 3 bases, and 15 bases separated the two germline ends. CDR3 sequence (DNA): TGTGCCAGCAGCCCACTATCCCGACGGGACTATGGCTACACCTTC. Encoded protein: CASSPLSRRDYGYTF.

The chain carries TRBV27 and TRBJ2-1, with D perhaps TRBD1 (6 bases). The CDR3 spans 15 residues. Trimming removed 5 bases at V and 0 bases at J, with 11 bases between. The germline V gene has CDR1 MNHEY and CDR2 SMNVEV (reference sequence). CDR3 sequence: CASSVDRSSYNEQFF. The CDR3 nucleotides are TGTGCCAGCAGTGTAGACAGGAGCTCCTACAATGAGCAGTTCTTC.

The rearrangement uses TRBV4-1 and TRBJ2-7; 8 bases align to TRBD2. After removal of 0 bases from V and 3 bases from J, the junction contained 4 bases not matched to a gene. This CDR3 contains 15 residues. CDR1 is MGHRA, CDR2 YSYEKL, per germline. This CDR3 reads CASSQESGGDYEQYF. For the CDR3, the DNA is TGCGCCAGCAGCCAAGAGAGCGGGGGAGACTACGAGCAGTACTTC.

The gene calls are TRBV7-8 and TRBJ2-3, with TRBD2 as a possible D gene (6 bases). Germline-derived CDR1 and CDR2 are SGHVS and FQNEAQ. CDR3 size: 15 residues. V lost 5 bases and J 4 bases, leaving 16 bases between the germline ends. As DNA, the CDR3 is TGTGCCAGCAGCCCCAAACCGGGACTTCCAGATACGCAGTATTTT. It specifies CASSPKPGLPDTQYF.

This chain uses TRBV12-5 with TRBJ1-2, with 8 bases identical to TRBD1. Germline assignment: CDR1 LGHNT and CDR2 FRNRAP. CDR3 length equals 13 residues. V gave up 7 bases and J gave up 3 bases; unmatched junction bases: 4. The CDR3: CASAPTGDYGYTF. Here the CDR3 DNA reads TGTGCTAGTGCCCCGACAGGGGACTATGGCTACACCTTC.

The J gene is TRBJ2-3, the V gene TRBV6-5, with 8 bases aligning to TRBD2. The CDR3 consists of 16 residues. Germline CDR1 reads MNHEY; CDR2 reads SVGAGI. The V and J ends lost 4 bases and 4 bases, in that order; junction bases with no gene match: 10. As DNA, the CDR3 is TGTGCCAGCAGTTCCGTCTATTTCGGGGGGGCAGATACGCAGTATTTT. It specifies CASSSVYFGGADTQYF.

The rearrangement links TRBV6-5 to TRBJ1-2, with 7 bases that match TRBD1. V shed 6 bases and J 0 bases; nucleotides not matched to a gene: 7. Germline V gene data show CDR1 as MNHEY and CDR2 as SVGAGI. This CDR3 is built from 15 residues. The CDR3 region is CASRVGTVANYGYTF. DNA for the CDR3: TGTGCCAGCAGGGTTGGGACAGTAGCTAACTATGGCTACACCTTC.

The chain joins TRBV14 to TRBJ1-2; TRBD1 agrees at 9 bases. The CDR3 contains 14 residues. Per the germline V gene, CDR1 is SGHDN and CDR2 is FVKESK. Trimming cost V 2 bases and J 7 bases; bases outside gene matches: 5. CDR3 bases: TGTGCCAGCAGCCAATCACAGGGGGCAACTGGCTACACCTTC. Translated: CASSQSQGATGYTF.

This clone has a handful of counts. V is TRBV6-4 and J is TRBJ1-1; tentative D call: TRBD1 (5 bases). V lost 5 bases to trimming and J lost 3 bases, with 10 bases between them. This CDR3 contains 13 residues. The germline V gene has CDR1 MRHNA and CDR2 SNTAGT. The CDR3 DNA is TGTGCCAGCAGTTCAGGGTTTGACACTGAAGCTTTCTTT. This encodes CASSSGFDTEAFF.

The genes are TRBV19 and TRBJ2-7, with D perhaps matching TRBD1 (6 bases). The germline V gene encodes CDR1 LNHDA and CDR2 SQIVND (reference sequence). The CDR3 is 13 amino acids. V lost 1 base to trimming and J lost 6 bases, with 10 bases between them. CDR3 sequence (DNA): TGTGCCAGTAGTATAGGACAGGATATCGAGCAGTACTTC. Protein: CASSIGQDIEQYF.

CDR3 region: CASSLRPTVYNEQFF. For the CDR3, the DNA is TGTGCCAGCAGCTTGCGCCCTACAGTTTACAATGAGCAGTTCTTC. The chain is built from TRBV7-9 and TRBJ2-1, with no clear D. Germline lookup yields CDR1 SEHNR and CDR2 FQNEAQ (reference sequence). This CDR3 contains 15 residues. Trimming left V 3 bases short and J 4 bases short, with 13 bases between.